This T cell receptor (beta chain) is from a study of early T cells in non-severe SARS-CoV-2 infection. Study-level background: The study sequenced bulk RNA from unsorted whole blood, with chains unpaired.

This clonotype was observed many times. The antigen is unknown. The TCR library protocol attached unique molecular identifiers to the individual cDNA molecules. TCRdb re-analysed the 5' RACE reads in MiXCR, keeping a single row per CDR3 protein. The repertoire has almost 30,000 distinct CDR3 sequences, 5.5% to 6.5% of them found once; the top ten carry around 5.4%. Germline-derived CDR1 and CDR2 are MNHNY and SVGAGI (reference sequence). The CDR3 loop spans 14 amino acids. Trimming pared 2 bases from V and 4 bases from J, leaving 11 bases between. Overall study results and limits: Comparison of clonotypes with VDJdb favored anti-spike CD8 responses while missing private and CD4 specificities.

The V call is TRBV6-6, the J call TRBJ1-1; D possibly corresponds to TRBD1 (6 bases). The sequence derives from an adult who was a healthcare worker with PCR-confirmed SARS-CoV-2 infection or an uninfected control (not recorded which). The specimen sequenced was whole blood. The CDR3 loop reads CASSYRQVLTEAFF. The DNA for the CDR3 is TGTGCCAGCAGTTACCGACAGGTGCTCACTGAAGCTTTCTTT.